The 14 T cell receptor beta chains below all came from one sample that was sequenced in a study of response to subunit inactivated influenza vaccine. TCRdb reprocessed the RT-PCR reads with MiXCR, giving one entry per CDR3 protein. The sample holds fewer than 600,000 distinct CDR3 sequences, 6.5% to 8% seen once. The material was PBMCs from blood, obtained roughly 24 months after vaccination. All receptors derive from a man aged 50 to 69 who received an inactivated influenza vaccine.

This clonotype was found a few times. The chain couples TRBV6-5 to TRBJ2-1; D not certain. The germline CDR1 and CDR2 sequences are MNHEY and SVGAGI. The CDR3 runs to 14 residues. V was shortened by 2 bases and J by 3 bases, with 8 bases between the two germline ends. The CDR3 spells CASSYLAGYNEQFF. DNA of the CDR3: TGTGCCAGCAGTTACCTGGCAGGCTACAATGAGCAGTTCTTC.

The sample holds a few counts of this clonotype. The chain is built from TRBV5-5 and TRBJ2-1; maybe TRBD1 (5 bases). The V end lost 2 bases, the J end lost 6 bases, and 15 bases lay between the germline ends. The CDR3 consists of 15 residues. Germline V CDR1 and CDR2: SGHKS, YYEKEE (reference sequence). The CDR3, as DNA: TGTGCCAGCAGCTTAGGCGCATCAAGGGGCAATGAGCAGTTCTTC. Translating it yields CASSLGASRGNEQFF. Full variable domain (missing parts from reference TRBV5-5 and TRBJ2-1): DAGVTQSPTHLIKTRGQQVTLRCSPISGHKSVSWYQQVLGQGPQFIFQYYEKEERGRGNFPDRFSARQFPNYSSELNVNALLLGDSALYLCASSLGASRGNEQFFGPGTRLTVL.

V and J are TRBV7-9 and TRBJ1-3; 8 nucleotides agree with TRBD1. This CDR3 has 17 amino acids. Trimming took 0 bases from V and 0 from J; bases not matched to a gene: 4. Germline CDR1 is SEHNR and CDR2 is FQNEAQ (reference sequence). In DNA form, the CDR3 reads TGTGCCAGCAGCTTAGCGTCGGGACAGGCCTCTGGAAACACCATATATTTT. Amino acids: CASSLASGQASGNTIYF.

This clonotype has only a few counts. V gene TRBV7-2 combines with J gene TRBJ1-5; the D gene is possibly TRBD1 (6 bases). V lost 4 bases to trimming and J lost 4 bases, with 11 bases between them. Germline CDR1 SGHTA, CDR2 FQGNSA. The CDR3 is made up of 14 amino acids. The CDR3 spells CASSWGHHNQPQHF. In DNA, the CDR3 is TGTGCCAGCAGCTGGGGACACCATAATCAGCCCCAGCATTTT. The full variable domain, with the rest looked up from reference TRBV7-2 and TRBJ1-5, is GAGVSQSPSNKVTEKGKDVELRCDPISGHTALYWYRQSLGQGLEFLIYFQGNSAPDKSGLPSDRFSAERTGGSVSTLTIQRTQQEDSAVYLCASSWGHHNQPQHFGDGTRLSIL.

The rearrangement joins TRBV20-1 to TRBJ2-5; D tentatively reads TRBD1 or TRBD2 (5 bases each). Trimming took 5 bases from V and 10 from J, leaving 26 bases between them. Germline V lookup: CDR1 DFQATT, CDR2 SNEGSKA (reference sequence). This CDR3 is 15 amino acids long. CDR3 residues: CSAFTPGRPSMDQYF. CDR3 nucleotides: TGCAGTGCTTTCACCCCGGGACGGCCGTCTATGGACCAGTACTTC.

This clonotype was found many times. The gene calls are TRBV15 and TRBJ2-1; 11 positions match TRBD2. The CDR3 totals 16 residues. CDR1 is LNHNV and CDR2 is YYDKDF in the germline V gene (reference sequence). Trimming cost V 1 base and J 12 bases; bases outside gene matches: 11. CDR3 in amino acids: CATSRASGTSGRRQFF. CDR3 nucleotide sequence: TGTGCCACCAGCAGAGCCTCCGGGACTAGCGGAAGGAGGCAGTTCTTC.

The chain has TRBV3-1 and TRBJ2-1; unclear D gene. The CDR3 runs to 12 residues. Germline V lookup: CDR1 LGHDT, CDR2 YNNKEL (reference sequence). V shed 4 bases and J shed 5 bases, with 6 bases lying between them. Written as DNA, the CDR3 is TGTGCCAGCAGCCGGACCGACAATGAGCAGTTCTTC. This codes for CASSRTDNEQFF.

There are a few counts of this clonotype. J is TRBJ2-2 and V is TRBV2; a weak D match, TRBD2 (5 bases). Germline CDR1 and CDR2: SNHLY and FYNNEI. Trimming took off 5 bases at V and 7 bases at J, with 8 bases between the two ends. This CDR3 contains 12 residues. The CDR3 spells CASSNGGGELFF. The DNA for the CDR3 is TGTGCCAGCAGTAATGGAGGCGGGGAGCTGTTTTTT.

In nucleotides, the CDR3 is TGTGCCAGCAGCCCACTCCCGGGACAGGGAATCGTCGGGGAGCTGTTTTTT. Protein sequence: CASSPLPGQGIVGELFF. The rearrangement uses TRBV6-2 or TRBV6-3 and TRBJ2-2; 9 bases are shared with TRBD1. Germline V gives CDR1 MNHEY, CDR2 SVGEGT. The CDR3 is made up of 17 amino acids. The J segment lost 7 bases and the V segment lost 6 bases, leaving 15 bases of the junction unmatched.

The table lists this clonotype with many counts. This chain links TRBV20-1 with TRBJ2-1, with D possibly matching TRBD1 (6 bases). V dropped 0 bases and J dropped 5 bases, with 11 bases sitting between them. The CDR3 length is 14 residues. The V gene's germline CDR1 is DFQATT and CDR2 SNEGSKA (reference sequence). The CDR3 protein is CSARDRDTNNEQFF. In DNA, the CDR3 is TGCAGTGCTAGAGACCGGGACACGAACAATGAGCAGTTCTTC.

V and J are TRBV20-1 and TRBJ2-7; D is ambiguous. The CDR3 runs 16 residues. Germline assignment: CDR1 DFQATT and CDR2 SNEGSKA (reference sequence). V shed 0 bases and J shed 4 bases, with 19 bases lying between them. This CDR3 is CSARDPRTAGFYEQYF. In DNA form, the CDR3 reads TGCAGTGCTAGAGACCCTAGGACGGCAGGATTTTACGAGCAGTACTTC.

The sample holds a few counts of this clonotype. CDR3 nucleotide sequence: TGTGCCAGCAGCTCGTACAACAGGGGGCGCGAAAGGGGTCTCCAAGAGACCCAGTACTTC. It specifies CASSSYNRGRERGLQETQYF. The V call is TRBV11-2, the J call TRBJ2-5, with 9 bases lining up with TRBD1. From germline, CDR1 is SGHAT and CDR2 FQNNGV. The CDR3 spans 20 residues. V lost 4 bases to trimming and J lost 1 base; unmatched junction nucleotides: 19.

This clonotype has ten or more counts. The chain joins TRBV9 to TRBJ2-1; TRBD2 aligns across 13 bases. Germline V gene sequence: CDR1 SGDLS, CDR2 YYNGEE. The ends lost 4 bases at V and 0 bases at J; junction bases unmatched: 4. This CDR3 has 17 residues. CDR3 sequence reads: CASSPWTSGSSYNEQFF. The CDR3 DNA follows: TGTGCCAGCAGCCCTTGGACTAGCGGGAGCTCCTACAATGAGCAGTTCTTC. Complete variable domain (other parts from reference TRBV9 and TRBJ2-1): DSGVTQTPKHLITATGQRVTLRCSPRSGDLSVYWYQQSLDQGLQFLIQYYNGEERAKGNILERFSAQQFPDLHSELNLSSLELGDSALYFCASSPWTSGSSYNEQFFGPGTRLTVL.

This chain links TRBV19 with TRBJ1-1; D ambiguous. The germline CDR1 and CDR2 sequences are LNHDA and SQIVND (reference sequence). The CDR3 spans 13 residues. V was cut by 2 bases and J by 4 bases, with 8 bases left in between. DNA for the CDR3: TGTGCCAGTAGTATACGGCTGGGCACTGAAGCTTTCTTT. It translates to CASSIRLGTEAFF.